This record looks at one T cell receptor beta chain sequence and its context. These data are taken from a study of regulatory T cells in long-lasting Graves disease. V lost 0 bases and J 3 bases, leaving 13 bases between the germline ends. This CDR3 spans 15 amino acids. Germline V lookup: CDR1 SGHDT, CDR2 YYEEEE. Researchers made TCR beta libraries by using iRepertoire HTBI primers and running Arm-PCR on CDR3 regions. TCRdb recomputed calls from the multiplex PCR reads with MiXCR, one row per CDR3 protein. The sample contains around 470,000 distinct CDR3 sequences, 14% of which appear only once. Time point denoted: newly diagnosed GD, antithyroid drugs for less than 3 months. PBMCs provided the RNA from which the TCR library was made. The same sample was also used in a study of T cells in Graves' hyperthyroidism and ophthalmopathy.

This chain joins TRBV5-6 and TRBJ2-7; D perhaps matches TRBD1 (5 bases). The source was peripheral blood mononuclear cells (PBMCs), collected at new diagnosis, from a patient treated with antithyroid drugs. This clonotype was sampled from a woman aged 45-60 years with Graves disease. The CDR3 region is CASSLVDSRSYEQYF. As DNA, the CDR3 is TGTGCCAGCAGCTTGGTAGACAGTAGAAGCTACGAGCAGTACTTC.